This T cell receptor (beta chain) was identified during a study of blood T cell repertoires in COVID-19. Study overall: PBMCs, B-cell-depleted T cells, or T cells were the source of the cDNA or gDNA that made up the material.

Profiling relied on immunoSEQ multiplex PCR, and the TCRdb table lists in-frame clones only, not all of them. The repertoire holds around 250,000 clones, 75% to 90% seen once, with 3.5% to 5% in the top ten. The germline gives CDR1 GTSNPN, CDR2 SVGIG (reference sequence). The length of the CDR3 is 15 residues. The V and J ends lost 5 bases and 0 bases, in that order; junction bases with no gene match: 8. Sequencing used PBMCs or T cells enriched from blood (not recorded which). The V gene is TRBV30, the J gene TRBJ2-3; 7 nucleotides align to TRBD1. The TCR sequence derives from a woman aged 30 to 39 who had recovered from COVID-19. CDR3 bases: TGTGCCTGGTCCGCCGGGACAGCTAGCACAGATACGCAGTATTTT. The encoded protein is CAWSAGTASTDTQYF.